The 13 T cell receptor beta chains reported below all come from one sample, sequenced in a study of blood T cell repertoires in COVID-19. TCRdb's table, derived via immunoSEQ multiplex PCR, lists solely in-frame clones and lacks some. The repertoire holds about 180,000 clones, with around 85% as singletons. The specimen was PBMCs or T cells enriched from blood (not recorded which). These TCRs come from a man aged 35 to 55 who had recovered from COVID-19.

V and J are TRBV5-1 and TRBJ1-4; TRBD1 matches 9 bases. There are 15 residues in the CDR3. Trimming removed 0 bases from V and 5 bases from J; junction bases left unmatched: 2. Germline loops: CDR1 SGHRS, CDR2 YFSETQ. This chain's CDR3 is CASSLEGQGNEKLFF. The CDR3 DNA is TGCGCCAGCAGCTTGGAAGGACAGGGGAATGAAAAACTGTTTTTT.

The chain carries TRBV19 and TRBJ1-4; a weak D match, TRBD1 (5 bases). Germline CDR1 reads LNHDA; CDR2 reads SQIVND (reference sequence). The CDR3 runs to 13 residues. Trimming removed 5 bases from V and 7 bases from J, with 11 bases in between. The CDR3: CASSVDSGEKLFF. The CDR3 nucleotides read TGTGCCAGTAGTGTCGACAGTGGTGAAAAACTGTTTTTT. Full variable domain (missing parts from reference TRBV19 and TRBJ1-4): DGGITQSPKYLFRKEGQNVTLSCEQNLNHDAMYWYRQDPGQGLRLIYYSQIVNDFQKGDIAEGYSVSREKKESFPLTVTSAQKNPTAFYLCASSVDSGEKLFFGSGTQLSVL.

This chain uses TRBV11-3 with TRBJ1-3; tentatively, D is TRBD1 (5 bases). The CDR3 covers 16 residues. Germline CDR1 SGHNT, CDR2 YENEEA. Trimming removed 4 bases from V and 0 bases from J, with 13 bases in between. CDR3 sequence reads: CASSSAGIGSGNTIYF. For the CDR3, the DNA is TGTGCCAGCAGCTCCGCAGGGATTGGCTCTGGAAACACCATATATTTT.

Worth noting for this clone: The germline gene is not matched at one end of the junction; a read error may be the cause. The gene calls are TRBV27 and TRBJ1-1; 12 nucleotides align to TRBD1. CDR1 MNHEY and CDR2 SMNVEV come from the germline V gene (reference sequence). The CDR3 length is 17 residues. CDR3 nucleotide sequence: TGTGCCAGCAGATTATTCCGGGACAGGGGGCCGGACACTGAAGCTTTCTTT. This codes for CASRLFRDRGPDTEAFF.

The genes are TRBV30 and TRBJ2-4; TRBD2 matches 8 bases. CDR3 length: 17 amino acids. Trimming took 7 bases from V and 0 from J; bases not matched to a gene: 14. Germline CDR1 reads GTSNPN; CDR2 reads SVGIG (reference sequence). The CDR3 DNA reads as TGTGCCTTGAAGAAGGAGCGGGGGACCCAAGCCAAAAACATTCAGTACTTC. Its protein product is CALKKERGTQAKNIQYF. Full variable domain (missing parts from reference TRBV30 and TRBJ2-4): SQTIHQWPATLVQPVGSPLSLECTVEGTSNPNLYWYRQAAGRGLQLLFYSVGIGQISSEVPQNLSASRPQDRQFILSSKKLLLSDSGFYLCALKKERGTQAKNIQYFGAGTRLSVL.

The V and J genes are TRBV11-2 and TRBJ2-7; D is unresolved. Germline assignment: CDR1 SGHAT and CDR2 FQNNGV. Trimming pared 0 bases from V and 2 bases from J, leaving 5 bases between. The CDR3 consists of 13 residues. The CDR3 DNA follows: TGTGCCAGCAGCTTAGATCGGGCCTACGAGCAGTACTTC. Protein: CASSLDRAYEQYF.

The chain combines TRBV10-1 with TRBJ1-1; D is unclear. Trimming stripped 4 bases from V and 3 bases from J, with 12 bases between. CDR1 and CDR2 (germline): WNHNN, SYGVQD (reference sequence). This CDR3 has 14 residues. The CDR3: CASSGLHGDTEAFF. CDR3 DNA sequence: TGCGCCAGCAGTGGTCTACACGGGGACACTGAAGCTTTCTTT.

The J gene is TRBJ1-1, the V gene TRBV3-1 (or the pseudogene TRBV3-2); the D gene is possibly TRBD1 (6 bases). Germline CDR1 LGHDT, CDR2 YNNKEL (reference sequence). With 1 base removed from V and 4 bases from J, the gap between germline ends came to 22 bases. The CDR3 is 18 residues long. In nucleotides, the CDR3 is TGTGCCAGCAGCCAAGTAACCGTTAGGCTGGGGGCAGGCACTGAAGCTTTCTTT. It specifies CASSQVTVRLGAGTEAFF.

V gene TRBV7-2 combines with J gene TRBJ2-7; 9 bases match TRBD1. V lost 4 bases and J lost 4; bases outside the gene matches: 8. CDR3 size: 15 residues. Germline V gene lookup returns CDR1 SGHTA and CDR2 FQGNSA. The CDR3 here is CASSSRQGGTYEQYF. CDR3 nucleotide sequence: TGTGCCAGCAGCTCAAGACAGGGGGGGACTTACGAGCAGTACTTC.

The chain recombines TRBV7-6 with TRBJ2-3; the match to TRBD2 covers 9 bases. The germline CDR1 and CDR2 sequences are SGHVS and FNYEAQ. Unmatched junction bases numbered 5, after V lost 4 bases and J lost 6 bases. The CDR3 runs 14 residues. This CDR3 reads CASSYAGGEDTQYF. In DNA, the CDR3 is TGTGCCAGCAGCTACGCGGGGGGGGAGGATACGCAGTATTTT.

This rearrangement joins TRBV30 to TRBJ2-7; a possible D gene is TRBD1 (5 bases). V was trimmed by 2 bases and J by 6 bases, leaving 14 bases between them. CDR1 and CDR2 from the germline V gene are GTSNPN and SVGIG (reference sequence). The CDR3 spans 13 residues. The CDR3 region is CAWSPRALAEQYF. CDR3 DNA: TGTGCCTGGAGTCCCAGGGCGCTTGCCGAGCAGTACTTC.

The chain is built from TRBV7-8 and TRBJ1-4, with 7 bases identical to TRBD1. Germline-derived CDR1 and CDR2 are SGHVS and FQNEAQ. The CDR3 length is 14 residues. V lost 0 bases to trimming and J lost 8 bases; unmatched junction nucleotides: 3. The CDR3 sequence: CASSLARGDEKLFF. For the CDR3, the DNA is TGTGCCAGCAGCTTAGCCAGGGGGGACGAAAAACTGTTTTTT.

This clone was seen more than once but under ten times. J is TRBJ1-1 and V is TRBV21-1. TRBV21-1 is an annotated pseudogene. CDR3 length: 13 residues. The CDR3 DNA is TGTGCCAGCAGCAAGAGCGGCGGCACTGAAGCTTTCTTT. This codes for CASSKSGGTEAFF.